The entry below gives a single T cell receptor beta chain sequence along with its context. The data are from a study of blood T cell repertoires in COVID-19. Study background: The analysed material was cDNA or gDNA that came from T cells, B-cell-depleted T cells, or PBMCs.

Original data processing: Estimation of nucleated cell counts relied on the amplification of reference gene primers. Here immunoSEQ multiplex PCR was the method, and the copy in TCRdb shows in-frame clones only, minus some. V and J calls and clone size are given by that table; D and trimming were obtained from the DNA. The sample shows fewer than 120,000 clones, 88% of them seen only once. CDR1 is LGHDT and CDR2 is YNNKEL in the germline V gene (reference sequence). The CDR3 contains 18 residues. V lost 4 bases and J lost 0; bases outside the gene matches: 11. This receptor was taken from a woman between 50 and 59 years old with acute or convalescent COVID-19. The gene calls are TRBV3-1 (or the pseudogene TRBV3-2) and TRBJ2-1; 8 bases fit TRBD2. Sequencing was done on a sample of peripheral blood. CDR3 region: CASSLWSSGASSYNEQFF. The CDR3 DNA is TGTGCCAGCAGCCTATGGAGTAGCGGGGCAAGCTCCTACAATGAGCAGTTCTTC.